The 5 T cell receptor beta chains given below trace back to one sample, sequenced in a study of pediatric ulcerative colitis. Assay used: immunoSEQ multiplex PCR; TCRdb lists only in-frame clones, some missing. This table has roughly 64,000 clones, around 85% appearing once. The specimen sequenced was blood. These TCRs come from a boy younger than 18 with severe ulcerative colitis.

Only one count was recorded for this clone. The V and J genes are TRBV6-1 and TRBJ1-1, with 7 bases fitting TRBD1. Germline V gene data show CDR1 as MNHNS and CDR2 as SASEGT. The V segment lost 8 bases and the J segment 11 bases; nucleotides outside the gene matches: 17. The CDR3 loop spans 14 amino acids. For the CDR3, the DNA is TGTGCCAGCTCAGACAGGGCGACGGTGGTTTGGGCTTTCTTT. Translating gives CASSDRATVVWAFF.

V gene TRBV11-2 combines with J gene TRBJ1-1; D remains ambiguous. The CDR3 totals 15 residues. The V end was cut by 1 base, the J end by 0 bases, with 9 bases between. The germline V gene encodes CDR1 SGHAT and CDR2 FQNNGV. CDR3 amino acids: CASSLAAGMNTEAFF. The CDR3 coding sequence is TGTGCCAGCAGCTTAGCCGCAGGTATGAACACTGAAGCTTTCTTT. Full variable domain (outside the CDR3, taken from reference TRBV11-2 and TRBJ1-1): EAGVAQSPRYKIIEKRQSVAFWCNPISGHATLYWYQQILGQGPKLLIQFQNNGVVDDSQLPKDRFSAERLKGVDSTLKIQPAKLEDSAVYLCASSLAAGMNTEAFFGQGTRLTVV.

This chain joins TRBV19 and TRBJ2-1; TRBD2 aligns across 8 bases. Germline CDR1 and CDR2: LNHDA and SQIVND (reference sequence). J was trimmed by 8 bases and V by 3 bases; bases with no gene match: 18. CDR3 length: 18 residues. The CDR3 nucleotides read TGTGCCAGTAGTATGCTCGGGGGAGCGGGAGCAGCGGTAGATGAGCAGTTCTTC. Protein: CASSMLGGAGAAVDEQFF.

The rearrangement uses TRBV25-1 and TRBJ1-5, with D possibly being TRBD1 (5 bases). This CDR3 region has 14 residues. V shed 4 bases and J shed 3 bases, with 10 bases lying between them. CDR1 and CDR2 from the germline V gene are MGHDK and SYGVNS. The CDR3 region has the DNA TGTGCCAGCAGTGTGACAGAGGTCAATCAGCCCCAGCATTTT. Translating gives CASSVTEVNQPQHF.

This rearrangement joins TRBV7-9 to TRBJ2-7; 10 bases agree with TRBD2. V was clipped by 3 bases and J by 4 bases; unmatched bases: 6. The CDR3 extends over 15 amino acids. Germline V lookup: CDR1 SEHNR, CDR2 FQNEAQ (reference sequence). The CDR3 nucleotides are TGTGCCAGCAGCTTTGGGACTAGCGCTCCATACGAGCAGTACTTC. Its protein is CASSFGTSAPYEQYF.